A selection of T cell receptor beta chains follows, all from one sample in a study of OX40 agonist ivuxolimab in advanced cancers. Using immunoSEQ multiplex PCR, the repertoire was profiled, and TCRdb retains in-frame clones only, with some absent. The sample shows some 67,000 clones, more than 65% of them seen only once. Sample: CD4+ or CD8+ T cells sorted from blood, taken in a trial of the OX40 agonist ivuxolimab. These receptors all stem from an adult with an advanced solid tumor such as melanoma, head and neck, liver or kidney cancer. The CDR3 runs from the conserved cysteine through the conserved F or W. Each record gives: V gene, J gene, clone size, D gene, CDR3 protein, CDR3 DNA. The D gene is left open where the match is weak. Size values are once, few and many counts, or a class for expanded clones, and some rows have none.

TRBV28,TRBJ2-3,-,TRBD2,CASSLAGGPLDTQYF,TGTGCCAGCAGTTTAGCGGGAGGGCCTCTAGATACGCAGTATTTT
TRBV7-9,TRBJ1-2,-,-,CASSPDIGGLGGYTF,TGTGCCAGCAGCCCCGATATTGGGGGGCTCGGTGGCTACACCTTC
TRBV28,TRBJ1-1,-,-,CASSSSTGAQENTEAFF,TGTGCCAGCAGTTCTTCAACTGGCGCACAGGAGAACACTGAAGCTTTCTTT
TRBV28,TRBJ2-4,-,-,CGGGCPFLSQCKNIQYF,TGTGGGGGAGGTTGCCCATTCCTTAGCCAATGCAAAAACATTCAGTACTTC
TRBV5-1,TRBJ2-1,-,-,CASSLQADEQFF,TGCGCCAGCAGCCTTCAGGCGGATGAGCAGTTCTTC
TRBV9,TRBJ1-6,-,-,CASSALRGGEGSPLHF,TGTGCCAGCAGCGCCCTTAGGGGGGGTGAAGGTTCACCCCTCCACTTT
TRBV18,TRBJ2-7,-,-,CASSRDTNYEQYF,TGTGCCAGCTCACGGGACACCAATTACGAGCAGTACTTC
TRBV29-1,TRBJ1-5,-,TRBD1,CSVVGQGANSNQPQHF,TGCAGCGTTGTGGGCCAGGGGGCAAATAGCAATCAGCCCCAGCATTTT
TRBV2,TRBJ2-3,-,-,CASTFTDTQYF,TGTGCCAGCACCTTCACAGATACGCAGTATTTT
TRBV7-9,TRBJ1-4,-,-,CASSPLQGPTTNEKLFF,TGTGCCAGCAGCCCCTTACAGGGTCCGACAACTAATGAAAAACTGTTTTTT
TRBV25-1,TRBJ2-5,-,-,CASSEYRGGRETQYF,TGTGCCAGCAGTGAATACCGGGGAGGTCGGGAGACCCAGTACTTC
TRBV2,TRBJ1-4,-,-,CASRTGENEKLFF,TGTGCCAGCAGGACGGGGGAAAATGAAAAACTGTTTTTT
TRBV30,TRBJ2-7,-,TRBD2,CAWTLGGTSGRYF,TGTGCCTGGACCCTGGGGGGGACTAGCGGTCGGTACTTC
TRBV6-4,TRBJ1-6,-,-,CASSEGTTGRGPLHF,TGTGCCAGCAGTGAGGGGACTACCGGCCGAGGACCCCTCCACTTT
TRBV7-2,TRBJ2-4,-,TRBD2,CASSLTSGGGVAIQYF,TGTGCCAGCAGCTTGACTAGCGGAGGGGGGGTTGCCATTCAGTACTTC
TRBV11-2,TRBJ1-3,once,TRBD1,CASSGTGSYTIYF,TGTGCCAGCAGCGGGACAGGGTCATACACCATATATTTT
TRBV14,TRBJ2-1,-,-,CASSQVRYNEQFF,TGTGCCAGCAGCCAAGTCCGGTACAATGAGCAGTTCTTC
TRBV30,TRBJ1-5,-,-,CAWNRGSNQPQHF,TGTGCCTGGAATCGAGGGAGCAATCAGCCCCAGCATTTT
TRBV7-2,TRBJ2-6,-,TRBD1,CASSHVQGVLTF,TGTGCCAGCAGCCACGTACAGGGGGTCCTGACTTTC
TRBV6-6,TRBJ2-6,-,-,CASRPQTPGANVLTF,TGTGCCAGCAGACCCCAGACTCCCGGGGCCAACGTCCTGACTTTC
TRBV10-3,TRBJ1-1,-,-,CAISVLLENTEAFF,TGTGCCATCAGTGTTTTGCTAGAGAACACTGAAGCTTTCTTT
TRBV28,TRBJ1-2,-,-,CASSSVPGGNYGYTF,TGTGCCAGCAGTTCGGTCCCAGGAGGTAACTATGGCTACACCTTC
TRBV18,TRBJ2-4,few,-,CASSPGEGKNIQYF,TGTGCCAGCTCACCCGGTGAGGGCAAAAACATTCAGTACTTC
TRBV27,TRBJ2-4,-,-,CASSSRGSNIQYF,TGTGCCAGCAGCTCAAGAGGCTCAAACATTCAGTACTTC
TRBV27,TRBJ2-1,-,-,CASSLKSYNEQFF,TGTGCCAGCAGTTTGAAATCCTACAATGAGCAGTTCTTC
TRBV4-1,TRBJ1-1,-,TRBD1,CASSQRTGVTEAFF,TGCGCCAGCAGCCAGAGAACAGGGGTAACTGAAGCTTTCTTT
TRBV30,TRBJ1-2,-,-,CAWIAGRTANYGYTF,TGTGCCTGGATAGCGGGACGGACTGCTAACTATGGCTACACCTTC
TRBV6-5,TRBJ2-1,-,-,CASSSVMSSSYNEQFF,TGTGCCAGCAGTTCGGTCATGTCCAGCTCCTACAATGAGCAGTTCTTC
TRBV28,TRBJ1-5,-,-,CASSFSQRSNQPQHF,TGTGCCAGCAGTTTTAGCCAGCGGAGCAATCAGCCCCAGCATTTT
TRBV11-3,TRBJ2-1,once,TRBD1,CASSGRDRGAEQFF,TGTGCCAGCAGCGGCCGGGACAGGGGGGCTGAGCAGTTCTTC
TRBV27,TRBJ2-2,-,-,CASSLEGQPGAGELFF,TGTGCCAGCAGTTTAGAGGGCCAACCCGGGGCCGGGGAGCTGTTTTTT
TRBV7-3,TRBJ2-3,-,TRBD2,CASTLHGGSDTQYF,TGTGCCAGCACTCTCCACGGGGGGTCAGATACGCAGTATTTT